What follows are 2 T cell receptor beta chains derived from one specimen sequenced in a study of blood T cell repertoires in COVID-19. TCRdb's copy holds only in-frame clones and misses some; the assay was immunoSEQ multiplex PCR. Here the sample spans around 50,000 clones, 65% to 90% being singletons. The sample taken for sequencing was peripheral blood. The receptor set was obtained from a human donor in a cohort sampled during active COVID-19.

V and J are TRBV2 and TRBJ1-5; D gene unclear. V shed 6 bases and J shed 0 bases, with 9 bases lying between them. CDR1 SNHLY and CDR2 FYNNEI come from the germline V gene. This CDR3 is built from 14 residues. CDR3 bases: TGTGCCAGCAGCGTAGAAAATAGCAATCAGCCCCAGCATTTT. Encoded protein: CASSVENSNQPQHF. Drawing the rest from reference TRBV2 and TRBJ1-5, the complete variable domain is EPEVTQTPSHQVTQMGQEVILRCVPISNHLYFYWYRQILGQKVEFLVSFYNNEISEKSEIFDDQFSVERPDGSNFTLKIRSTKLEDSAMYFCASSVENSNQPQHFGDGTRLSIL.

The V call is TRBV9, the J call TRBJ2-1; TRBD2 aligns across 11 bases. The junction had 7 bases not matched to a gene; V was cut back by 1 base and J by 10 bases. CDR1 SGDLS and CDR2 YYNGEE come from the germline V gene. The CDR3 loop spans 15 amino acids. The CDR3 is CASSVTLAGGGEQFF. The CDR3 bases are TGTGCCAGCAGCGTAACGCTAGCGGGGGGCGGGGAGCAGTTCTTC.